A single TCR beta chain is shown here with its context. Its target is unknown. Sequencing targeted expressed TCRB transcripts, as all isolated RNA had been reverse transcribed. Here immunoSEQ multiplex PCR was the method, and the copy in TCRdb shows in-frame clones only, minus some. The sample has 300,000 to 350,000 clones, about 13% seen once. These data are taken from a study of beta chain features in type 1 diabetes. Study background: Examination covered around 110 million sorted cells spanning all samples.

Findings and limits, study-wide: Across all four CD4+ subsets, people with type 1 diabetes showed modestly shorter TCRB CDR3s.

The CDR3 has 14 amino acids. CDR1 is MNHEY, CDR2 SVGAGI, per germline. Between the trimmed V and J ends, which lost 6 bases and 4 bases, there was a span of 14 bases. The chain links TRBV6-5 to TRBJ2-3; tentatively, D is TRBD1 (6 bases). Sequenced material: naive CD4+ T cells from blood. The TCR was taken from a woman between 18 and 30 years old with type 1 diabetes. CDR3 in amino acids: CASSQREGADTQYF. CDR3 nucleotide sequence: TGTGCCAGCAGCCAGCGAGAGGGGGCAGATACGCAGTATTTT.